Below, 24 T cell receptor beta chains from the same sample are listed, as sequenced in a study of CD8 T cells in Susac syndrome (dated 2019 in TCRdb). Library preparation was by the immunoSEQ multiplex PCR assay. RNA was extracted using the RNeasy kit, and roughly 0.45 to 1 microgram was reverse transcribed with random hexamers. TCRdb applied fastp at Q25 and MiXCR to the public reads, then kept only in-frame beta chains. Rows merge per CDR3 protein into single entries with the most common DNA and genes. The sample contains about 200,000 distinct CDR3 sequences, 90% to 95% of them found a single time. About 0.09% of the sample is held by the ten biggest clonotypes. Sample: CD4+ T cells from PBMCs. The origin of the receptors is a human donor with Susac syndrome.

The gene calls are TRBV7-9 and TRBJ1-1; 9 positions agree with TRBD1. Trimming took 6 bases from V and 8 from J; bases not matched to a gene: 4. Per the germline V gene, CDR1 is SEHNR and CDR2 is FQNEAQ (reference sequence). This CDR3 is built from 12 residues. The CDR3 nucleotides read TGTGCCAGCAGGGGACAGGGAACCGAAGCTTTCTTT. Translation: CASRGQGTEAFF.

DNA of the CDR3: TGTGCCAGCAGCTTTGGTGGGAGGACAGAGATTAATCAGCCCCAGCATTTT. This gives the protein CASSFGGRTEINQPQHF. The chain uses TRBV11-1 and TRBJ1-5; tentative D call: TRBD1 (6 bases). This CDR3 comprises 17 residues. The V and J ends lost 3 bases and 4 bases respectively, with 19 bases between them. The V gene's germline CDR1 is SGHAT and CDR2 FQDESV (reference sequence).

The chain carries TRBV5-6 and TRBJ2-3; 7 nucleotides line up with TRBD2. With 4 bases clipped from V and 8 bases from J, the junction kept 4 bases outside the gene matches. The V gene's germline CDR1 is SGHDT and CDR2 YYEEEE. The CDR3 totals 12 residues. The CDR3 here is CASSPGGPTQYF. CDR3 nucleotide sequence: TGTGCCAGCAGCCCGGGAGGACCTACGCAGTATTTT.

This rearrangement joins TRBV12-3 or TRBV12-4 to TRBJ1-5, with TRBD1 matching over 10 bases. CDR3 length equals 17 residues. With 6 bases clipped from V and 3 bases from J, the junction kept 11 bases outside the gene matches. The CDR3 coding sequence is TGTGCCAGCAGCTGGGCCCGGACAGGGGGATACAATCAGCCCCAGCATTTT. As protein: CASSWARTGGYNQPQHF.

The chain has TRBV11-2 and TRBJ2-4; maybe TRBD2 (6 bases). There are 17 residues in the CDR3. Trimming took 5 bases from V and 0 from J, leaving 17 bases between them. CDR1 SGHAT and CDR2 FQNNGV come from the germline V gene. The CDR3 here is CASSPGDFDKAKNIQYF. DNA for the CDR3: TGTGCCAGCAGCCCGGGGGACTTCGATAAAGCCAAAAACATTCAGTACTTC.

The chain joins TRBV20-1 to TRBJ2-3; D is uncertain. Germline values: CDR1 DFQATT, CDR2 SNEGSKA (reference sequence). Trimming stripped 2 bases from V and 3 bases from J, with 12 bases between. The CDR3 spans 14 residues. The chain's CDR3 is CSARRRASTDTQYF. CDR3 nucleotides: TGCAGTGCTAGACGAAGGGCTTCGACAGATACGCAGTATTTT.

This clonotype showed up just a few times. The CDR3 coding sequence is TGTGCCAGCAGTGAATGGCAGGGAAGGTACGAGCAGTACTTC. It translates to CASSEWQGRYEQYF. The chain uses TRBV25-1 and TRBJ2-7; D possibly corresponds to TRBD1 (5 bases). Trimming pared 1 base from V and 4 bases from J, leaving 11 bases between. From germline, CDR1 is MGHDK and CDR2 SYGVNS. The CDR3 length is 14 residues.

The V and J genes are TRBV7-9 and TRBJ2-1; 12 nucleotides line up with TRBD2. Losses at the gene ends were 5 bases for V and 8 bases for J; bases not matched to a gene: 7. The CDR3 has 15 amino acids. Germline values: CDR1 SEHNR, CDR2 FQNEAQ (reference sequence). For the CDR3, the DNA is TGTGCCAGCAGCCTACTAGCGGGGGGCCTCGATGAGCAGTTCTTC. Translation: CASSLLAGGLDEQFF. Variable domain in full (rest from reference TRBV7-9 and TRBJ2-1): DTGVSQNPRHKITKRGQNVTFRCDPISEHNRLYWYRQTLGQGPEFLTYFQNEAQLEKSRLLSDRFSAERPKGSFSTLEIQRTEQGDSAMYLCASSLLAGGLDEQFFGPGTRLTVL.

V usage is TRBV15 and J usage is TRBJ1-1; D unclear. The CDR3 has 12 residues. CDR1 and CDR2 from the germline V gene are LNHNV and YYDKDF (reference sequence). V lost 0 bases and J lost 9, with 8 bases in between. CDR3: CATSRDSGQAFF. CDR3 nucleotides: TGTGCCACCAGCAGAGATTCGGGCCAAGCTTTCTTT. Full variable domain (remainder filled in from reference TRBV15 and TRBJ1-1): DAMVIQNPRYQVTQFGKPVTLSCSQTLNHNVMYWYQQKSSQAPKLLFHYYDKDFNNEADTPDNFQSRRPNTSFCFLDIRSPGLGDTAMYLCATSRDSGQAFFGQGTRLTVV.

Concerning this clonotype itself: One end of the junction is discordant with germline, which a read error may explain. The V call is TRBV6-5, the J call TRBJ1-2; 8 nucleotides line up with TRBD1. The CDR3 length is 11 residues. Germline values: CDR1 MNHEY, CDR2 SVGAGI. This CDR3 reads CASRDRENTGF. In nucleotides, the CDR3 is TGTGCCAGCAGGGACAGGGAGAATACGGGCTTC.

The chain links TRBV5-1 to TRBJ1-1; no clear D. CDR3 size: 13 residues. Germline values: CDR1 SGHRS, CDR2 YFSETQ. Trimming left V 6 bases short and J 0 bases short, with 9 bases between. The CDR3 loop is CASNPNMNTEAFF. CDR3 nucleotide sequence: TGCGCCAGCAACCCTAACATGAACACTGAAGCTTTCTTT.

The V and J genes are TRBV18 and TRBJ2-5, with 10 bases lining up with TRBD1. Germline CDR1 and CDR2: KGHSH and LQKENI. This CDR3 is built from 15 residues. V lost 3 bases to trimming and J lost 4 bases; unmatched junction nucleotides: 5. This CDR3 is CASSPGQGDLETQYF. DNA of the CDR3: TGTGCCAGCTCACCCGGACAGGGGGATTTAGAGACCCAGTACTTC.

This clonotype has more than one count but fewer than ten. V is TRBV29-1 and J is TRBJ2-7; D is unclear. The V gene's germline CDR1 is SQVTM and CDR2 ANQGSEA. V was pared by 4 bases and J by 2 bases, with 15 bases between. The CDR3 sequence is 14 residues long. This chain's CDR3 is CSVVTAEKTYEQYF. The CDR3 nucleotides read TGCAGCGTTGTAACGGCGGAAAAAACCTACGAGCAGTACTTC.

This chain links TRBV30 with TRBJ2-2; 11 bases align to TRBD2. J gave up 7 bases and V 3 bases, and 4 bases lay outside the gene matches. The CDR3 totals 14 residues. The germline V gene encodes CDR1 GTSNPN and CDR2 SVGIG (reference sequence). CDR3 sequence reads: CAWRLAGGGGELFF. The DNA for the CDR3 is TGTGCCTGGAGGCTAGCGGGGGGTGGCGGGGAGCTGTTTTTT.

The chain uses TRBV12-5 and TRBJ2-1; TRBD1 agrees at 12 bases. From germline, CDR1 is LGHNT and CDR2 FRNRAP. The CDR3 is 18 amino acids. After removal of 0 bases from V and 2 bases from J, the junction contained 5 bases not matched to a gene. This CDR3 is CASGLVLGTGGPYNEQFF. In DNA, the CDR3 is TGTGCTAGTGGTTTGGTACTCGGGACAGGGGGCCCCTACAATGAGCAGTTCTTC.

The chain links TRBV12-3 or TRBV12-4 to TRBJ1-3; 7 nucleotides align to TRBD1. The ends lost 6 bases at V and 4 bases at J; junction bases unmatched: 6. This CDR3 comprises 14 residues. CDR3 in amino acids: CASSPTGEGNTIYF. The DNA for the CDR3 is TGTGCCAGCAGCCCAACAGGGGAGGGAAACACCATATATTTT.

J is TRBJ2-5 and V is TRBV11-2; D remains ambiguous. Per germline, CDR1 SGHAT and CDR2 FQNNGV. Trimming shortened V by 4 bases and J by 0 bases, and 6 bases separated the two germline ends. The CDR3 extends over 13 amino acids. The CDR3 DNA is TGTGCCAGCAGCTCCGACCACCAAGAGACCCAGTACTTC. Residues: CASSSDHQETQYF.

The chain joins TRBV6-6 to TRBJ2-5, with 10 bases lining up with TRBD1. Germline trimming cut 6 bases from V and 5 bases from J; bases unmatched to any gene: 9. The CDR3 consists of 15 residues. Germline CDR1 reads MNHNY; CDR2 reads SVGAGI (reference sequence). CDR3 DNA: TGTGCCAGCAGCTCTACGGGACAGGGGAGGGAGACCCAGTACTTC. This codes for CASSSTGQGRETQYF.

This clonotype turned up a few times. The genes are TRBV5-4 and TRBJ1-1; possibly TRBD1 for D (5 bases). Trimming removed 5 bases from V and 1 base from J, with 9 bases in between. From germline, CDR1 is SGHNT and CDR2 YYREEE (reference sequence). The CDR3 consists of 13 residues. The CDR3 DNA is TGTGCCAGCAGGAGAGGGGAGAACACTGAAGCTTTCTTT. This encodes CASRRGENTEAFF.

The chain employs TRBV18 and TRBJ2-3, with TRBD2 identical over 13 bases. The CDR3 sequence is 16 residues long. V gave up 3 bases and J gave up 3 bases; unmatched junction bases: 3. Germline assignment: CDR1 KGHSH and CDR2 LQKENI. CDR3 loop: CASSPGTSGMTDTQYF. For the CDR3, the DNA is TGTGCCAGCTCACCCGGGACTAGCGGGATGACAGATACGCAGTATTTT.

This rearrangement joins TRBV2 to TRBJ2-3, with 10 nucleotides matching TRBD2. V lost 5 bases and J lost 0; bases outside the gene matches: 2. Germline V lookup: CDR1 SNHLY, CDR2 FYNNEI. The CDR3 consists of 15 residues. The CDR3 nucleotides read TGTGCCAGCAGTATAGCGGGGGGAAGCACAGATACGCAGTATTTT. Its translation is CASSIAGGSTDTQYF. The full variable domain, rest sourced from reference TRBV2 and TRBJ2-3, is EPEVTQTPSHQVTQMGQEVILRCVPISNHLYFYWYRQILGQKVEFLVSFYNNEISEKSEIFDDQFSVERPDGSNFTLKIRSTKLEDSAMYFCASSIAGGSTDTQYFGPGTRLTVL.

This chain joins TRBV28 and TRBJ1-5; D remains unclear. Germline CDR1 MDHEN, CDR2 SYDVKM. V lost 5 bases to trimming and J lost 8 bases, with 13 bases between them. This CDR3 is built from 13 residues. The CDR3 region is CASSDQGLEPQHF. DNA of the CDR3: TGTGCCAGCAGTGACCAAGGTCTTGAGCCCCAGCATTTT.

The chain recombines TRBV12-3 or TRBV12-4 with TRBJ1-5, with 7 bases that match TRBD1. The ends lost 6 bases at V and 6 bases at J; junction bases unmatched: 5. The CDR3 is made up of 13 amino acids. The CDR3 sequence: CASSKRGLQPQHF. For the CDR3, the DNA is TGTGCCAGCAGCAAAAGGGGGCTTCAGCCCCAGCATTTT.

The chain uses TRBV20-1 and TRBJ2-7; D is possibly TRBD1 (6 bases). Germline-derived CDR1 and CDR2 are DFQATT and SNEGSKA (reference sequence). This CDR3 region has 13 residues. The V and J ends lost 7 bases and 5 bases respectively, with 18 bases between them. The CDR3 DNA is TGCAGTGTTACGGACAGTCCAATCGACGAGCAGTACTTC. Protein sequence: CSVTDSPIDEQYF.